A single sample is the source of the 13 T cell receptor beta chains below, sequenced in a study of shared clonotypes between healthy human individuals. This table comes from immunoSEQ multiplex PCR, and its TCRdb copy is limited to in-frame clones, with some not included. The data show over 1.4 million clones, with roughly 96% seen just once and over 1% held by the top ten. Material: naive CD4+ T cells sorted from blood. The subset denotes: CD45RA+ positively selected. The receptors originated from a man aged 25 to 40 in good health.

The CDR3 is CASRTGQGSTGELFF. CDR3 in DNA: TGTGCCAGCCGTACGGGACAGGGAAGCACCGGGGAGCTGTTTTTT. The genes are TRBV19 and TRBJ2-2; 9 nucleotides match TRBD1. The CDR3 totals 15 residues. V lost 9 bases to trimming and J lost 4 bases; unmatched junction nucleotides: 9. CDR1 is LNHDA, CDR2 SQIVND, per germline (reference sequence).

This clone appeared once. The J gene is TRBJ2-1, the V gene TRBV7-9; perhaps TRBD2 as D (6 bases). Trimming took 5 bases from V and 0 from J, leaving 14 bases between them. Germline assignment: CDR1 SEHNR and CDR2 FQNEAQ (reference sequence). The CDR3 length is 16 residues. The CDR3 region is CASSPGRGSSYNEQFF. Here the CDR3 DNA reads TGTGCCAGCAGCCCCGGGCGGGGCAGCTCCTACAATGAGCAGTTCTTC.

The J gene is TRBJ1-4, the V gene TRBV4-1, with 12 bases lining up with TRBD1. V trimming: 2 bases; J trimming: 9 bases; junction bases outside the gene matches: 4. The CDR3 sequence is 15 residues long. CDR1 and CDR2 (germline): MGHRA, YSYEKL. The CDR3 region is CASSQLRDRGQKLFF. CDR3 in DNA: TGCGCCAGCAGCCAACTCCGGGACAGGGGGCAAAAACTGTTTTTT.

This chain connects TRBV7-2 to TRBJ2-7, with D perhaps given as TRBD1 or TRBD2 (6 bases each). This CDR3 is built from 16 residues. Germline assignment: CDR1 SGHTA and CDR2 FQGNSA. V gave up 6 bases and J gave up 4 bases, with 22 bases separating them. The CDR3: CASSENWGRGAYEQYF. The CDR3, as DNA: TGTGCCAGCAGTGAAAATTGGGGGCGGGGCGCATACGAGCAGTACTTC.

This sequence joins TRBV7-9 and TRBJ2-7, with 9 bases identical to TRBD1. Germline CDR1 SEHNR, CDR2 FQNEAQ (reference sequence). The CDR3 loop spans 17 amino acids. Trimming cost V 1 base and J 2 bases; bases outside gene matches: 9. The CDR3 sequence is CASSLGEYRGPTYEQYF. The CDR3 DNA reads TGTGCCAGCAGCTTAGGGGAGTACAGGGGGCCAACCTACGAGCAGTACTTC.

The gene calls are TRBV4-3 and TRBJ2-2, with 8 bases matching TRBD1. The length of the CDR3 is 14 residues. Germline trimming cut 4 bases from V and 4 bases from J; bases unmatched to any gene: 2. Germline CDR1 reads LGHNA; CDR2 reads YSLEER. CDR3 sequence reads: CASSRTGGTGELFF. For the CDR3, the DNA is TGCGCCAGCAGCCGAACAGGGGGCACCGGGGAGCTGTTTTTT.

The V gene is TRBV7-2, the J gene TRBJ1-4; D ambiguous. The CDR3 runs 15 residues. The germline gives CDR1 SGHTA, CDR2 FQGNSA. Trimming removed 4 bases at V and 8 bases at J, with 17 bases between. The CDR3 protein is CASSWIKGPKEKLFF. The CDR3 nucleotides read TGTGCCAGCAGCTGGATCAAAGGCCCAAAGGAAAAACTGTTTTTT.

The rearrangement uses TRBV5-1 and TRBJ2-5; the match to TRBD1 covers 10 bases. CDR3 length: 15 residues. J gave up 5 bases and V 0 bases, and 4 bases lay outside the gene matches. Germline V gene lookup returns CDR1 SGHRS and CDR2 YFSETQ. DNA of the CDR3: TGCGCCAGCAGCTTGGCGGACAGGGGGGTGGAGACCCAGTACTTC. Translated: CASSLADRGVETQYF.

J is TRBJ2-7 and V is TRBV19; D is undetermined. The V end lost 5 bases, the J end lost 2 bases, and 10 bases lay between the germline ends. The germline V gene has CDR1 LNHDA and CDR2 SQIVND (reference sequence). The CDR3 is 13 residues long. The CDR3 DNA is TGTGCCAGTAGTCCTCCGGGTACCTACGAGCAGTACTTC. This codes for CASSPPGTYEQYF.

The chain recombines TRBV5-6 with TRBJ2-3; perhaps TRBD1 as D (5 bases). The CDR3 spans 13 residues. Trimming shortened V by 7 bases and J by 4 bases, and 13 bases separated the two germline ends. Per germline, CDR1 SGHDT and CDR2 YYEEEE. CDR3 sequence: CASGAFYADTQYF. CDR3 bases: TGTGCCAGCGGGGCTTTTTATGCAGATACGCAGTATTTT.

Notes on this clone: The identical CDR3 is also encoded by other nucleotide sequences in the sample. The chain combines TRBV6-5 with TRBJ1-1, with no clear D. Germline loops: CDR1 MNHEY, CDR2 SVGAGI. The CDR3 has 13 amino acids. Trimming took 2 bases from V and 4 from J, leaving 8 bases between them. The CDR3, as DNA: TGTGCCAGCAGTTACCCCGGGAGCACTGAAGCTTTCTTT. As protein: CASSYPGSTEAFF.

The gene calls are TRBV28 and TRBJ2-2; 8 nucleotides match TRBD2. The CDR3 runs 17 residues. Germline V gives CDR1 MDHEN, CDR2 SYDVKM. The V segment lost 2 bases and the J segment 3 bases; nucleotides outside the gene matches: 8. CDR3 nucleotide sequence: TGTGCCAGCAGTTTAATGAGCGGGAGAGGCTACACCGGGGAGCTGTTTTTT. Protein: CASSLMSGRGYTGELFF. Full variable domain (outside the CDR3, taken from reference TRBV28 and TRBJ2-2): DVKVTQSSRYLVKRTGEKVFLECVQDMDHENMFWYRQDPGLGLRLIYFSYDVKMKEKGDIPEGYSVSREKKERFSLILESASTNQTSMYLCASSLMSGRGYTGELFFGEGSRLTVL.

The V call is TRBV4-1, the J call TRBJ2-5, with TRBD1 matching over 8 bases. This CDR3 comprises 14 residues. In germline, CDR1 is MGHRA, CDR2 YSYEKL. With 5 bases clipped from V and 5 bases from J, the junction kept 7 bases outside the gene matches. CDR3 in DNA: TGCGCCAGCAGCTGGACAGGGCTTCGGGAGACCCAGTACTTC. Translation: CASSWTGLRETQYF.